Listed below are T cell receptor beta chains from one sample, sequenced in a study of blood T cells in healthy people across ages. Each CDR3 protein gets one entry after TCRdb re-called the 5' RACE reads with MiXCR. This table has about 730,000 distinct CDR3 sequences, roughly 45% appearing once. The sample consisted of blood. The source of these receptors is a woman in her sixties in good health. The CDR3 runs from the conserved cysteine through the conserved F or W.

V	J	CDR3
TRBV20-1	TRBJ2-1	CRGRTGNNEQFF
TRBV11-2	TRBJ2-7	CASSLWMGPWGNSVSSYEQYF
TRBV3-1	TRBJ1-1	CASSQDGARNTEAFF
TRBV7-9	TRBJ1-1	CASSLQGAAEAFF
TRBV24-1	TRBJ2-3	CATSDTTSGRTTDTQYF
TRBV3-1	TRBJ2-3	CASSQEPGATDTQYF
TRBV29-1	TRBJ2-3	CSVEDDWDRASFSTDTQYF
TRBV6-1	TRBJ2-1	CASSERRLAGGGEQFF
TRBV11-1	TRBJ2-1	CASSLIRVGEQFF
TRBV9	TRBJ2-1	CAGSVAMKRGSSYNEQFF
TRBV13	TRBJ2-1	CASSHLAGGDPYNEQFF
TRBV20-1	TRBJ2-7	CSARLAGGSFGYEQYF
TRBV27	TRBJ1-1	CASSYGVTAEAFF
TRBV7-2	TRBJ2-1	CASSPRTSEPNNEQFF
TRBV7-2	TRBJ2-2	CASRTGVSGELFF
TRBV28	TRBJ1-2	CASNPSGLYGYTF
TRBV4-1	TRBJ2-7	CASSQDGWRESYEQYF
TRBV5-1	TRBJ1-4	CASSFLTAGEKLFF
TRBV28	TRBJ1-2	CASSNLGQYYGYTF
TRBV7-2	TRBJ2-1	CASSLVALYNEQFF
TRBV14	.	CASSQGQGFPEQYF
TRBV12-3/TRBV12-4	.	CASTRTGSSYNEQYF
TRBV11-3	TRBJ2-7	CASSQRDLSYEQYF
TRBV15	TRBJ2-5	CATSRDGRRGQETQYF
TRBV11-3	TRBJ2-1	CASSPHDRVAYNEQFF
TRBV29-1	TRBJ1-4	CSAAVTDEKLFF
TRBV21-1	TRBJ2-5	CASSKAVYGETQYF
TRBV7-2	TRBJ2-7	CASSFARSEQYF